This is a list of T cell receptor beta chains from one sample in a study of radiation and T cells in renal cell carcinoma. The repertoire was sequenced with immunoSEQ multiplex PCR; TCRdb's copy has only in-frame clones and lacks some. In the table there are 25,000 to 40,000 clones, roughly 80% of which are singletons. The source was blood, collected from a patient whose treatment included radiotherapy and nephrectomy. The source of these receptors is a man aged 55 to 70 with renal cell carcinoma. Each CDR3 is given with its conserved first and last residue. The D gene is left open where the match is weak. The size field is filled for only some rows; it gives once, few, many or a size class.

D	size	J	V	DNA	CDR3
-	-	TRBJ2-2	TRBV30	TGTGCCTGGAGGGGCCGGGACAAAATCACCGGGGAGCTGTTTTTT	CAWRGRDKITGELFF
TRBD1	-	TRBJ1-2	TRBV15	TGTGCCACCAGCGGGGACAGGGTAATCTATGGCTACACCTTC	CATSGDRVIYGYTF
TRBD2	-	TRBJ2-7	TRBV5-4	TGTGCCAGCAGCGCCCGGACTAGCGGGAGTACCCTCGAGTACTTC	CASSARTSGSTLEYF
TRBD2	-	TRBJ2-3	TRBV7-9	TGTGCCAGCAGACCCAGCGGGAGGTGGATTCCGGATACGCAGTATTTT	CASRPSGRWIPDTQYF
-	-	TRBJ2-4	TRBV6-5	TGTGCCAGCAGTTCCATCCGAGGAGGGGCGCCCGGCATTCAGTACTTC	CASSSIRGGAPGIQYF
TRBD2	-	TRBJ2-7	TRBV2	TGTGCCAGCAGTGAAGCGCGGGCTAGCGGGAGCTACGAGCAGTACTTC	CASSEARASGSYEQYF
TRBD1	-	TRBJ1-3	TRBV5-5	TGTGCCAGCAGCCTCCTAAGGCCGGGACAGGGATCTGGAAACACCATATATTTT	CASSLLRPGQGSGNTIYF
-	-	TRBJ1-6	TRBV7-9	TGTGCCAGCAGCTTAGCGCCGGGACGCCTCAGCTCCTATAATTCACCCCTCCACTTT	CASSLAPGRLSSYNSPLHF
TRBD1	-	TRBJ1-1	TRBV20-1	TGCAGTGCTCAGGGGGGAGGTGAAGCTTTCTTT	CSAQGGGEAFF
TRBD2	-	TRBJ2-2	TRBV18	TGTGCCAGCTCACCACGGCGGCCGGGAGGGTCGAGGAACACCGGGGAGCTGTTTTTT	CASSPRRPGGSRNTGELFF
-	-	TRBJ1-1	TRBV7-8	TGTGCCAGCAGCTTAGTTCGGGAGGACACTGAAGCTTTCTTT	CASSLVREDTEAFF
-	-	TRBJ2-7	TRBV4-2	TGTGCCAGCAGCCAAGATCTATCCTACGAGCAGTACTTC	CASSQDLSYEQYF
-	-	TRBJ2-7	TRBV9	TGTGCCAGCAGCGTAGGACCCGATCCTATTGGGTCCGAGCAGTACTTC	CASSVGPDPIGSEQYF
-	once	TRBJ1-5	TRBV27	TGTGCCAGCAGTCCTTGGCAGCGGAATCAGCCCCAGCATTTT	CASSPWQRNQPQHF
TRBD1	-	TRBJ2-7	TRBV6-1	TGTGCCAGCAGTGGTTACAGGGGAACCTACGAGCAGTACTTC	CASSGYRGTYEQYF
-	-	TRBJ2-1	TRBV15	TGTGCCACCAGCTCGAACAATGAGCAGTTCTTC	CATSSNNEQFF
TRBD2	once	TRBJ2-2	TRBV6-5	TGTGCCAGCAGTTACTCGAACCTAGCGGGATCCGGGGAGCTGTTTTTT	CASSYSNLAGSGELFF
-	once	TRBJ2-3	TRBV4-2	TGTGCCAGCAGCCAAGTGGGCGTGGACAGCCGCACAGATACGCAGTATTTT	CASSQVGVDSRTDTQYF
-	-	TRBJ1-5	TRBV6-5	TGTGCCAGCAGTTCAGGGGCTAAGAATCAGCCCCAGCATTTT	CASSSGAKNQPQHF
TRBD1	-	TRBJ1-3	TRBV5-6	TGTGCCAGCAGCTTGGTTTGGGACAGGTCTTCTGGAAACACCATATATTTT	CASSLVWDRSSGNTIYF
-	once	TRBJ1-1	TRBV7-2	TGTGCCAGCAGCTTACGGGCTAGTGCTGAAGCTTTCTTT	CASSLRASAEAFF
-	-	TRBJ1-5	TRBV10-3	TGTGCCATCAGTGAGAAACAGGGAGGCAATCAGCCCCAGCATTTT	CAISEKQGGNQPQHF
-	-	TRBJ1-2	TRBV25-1	TGTGCCAGCAGTGAGGGGGGTACGGGGGCATACTATGGCTACACCTTC	CASSEGGTGAYYGYTF
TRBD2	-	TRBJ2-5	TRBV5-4	TGTGCCAGCAGCTTGGATTCTAGCGGGAGGGCCTGGGAGACCCAGTACTTC	CASSLDSSGRAWETQYF
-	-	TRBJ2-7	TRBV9	TGTGCCAGCAGCGTCCGGGACATAACTCCCTACGAGCAGTACTTC	CASSVRDITPYEQYF
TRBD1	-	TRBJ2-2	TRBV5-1	TGCGCCAGCAGCTTGACAGCAGGGGGCCGGGCCGGGGAGCTGTTTTTT	CASSLTAGGRAGELFF
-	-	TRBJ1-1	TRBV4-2	TGTGCCAGCAGCCAAGAGACGGGCACTGAAGCTTTCTTT	CASSQETGTEAFF
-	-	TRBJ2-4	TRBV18	TGTGCCAGCTCACCACCAAGTGGGGGCCAAAACATTCAGTACTTC	CASSPPSGGQNIQYF
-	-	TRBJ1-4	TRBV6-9	TGTGCCAGCAGGATCGGGGGGCACGAAAAACTGTTTTTT	CASRIGGHEKLFF
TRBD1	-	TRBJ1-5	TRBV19	TGTGCCAGTCGGGACAGGGCGAATCAGCCCCAGCATTTT	CASRDRANQPQHF
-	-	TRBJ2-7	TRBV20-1	TGCAGTGCTAGAGTCCACTACGAGCAGTACTTC	CSARVHYEQYF
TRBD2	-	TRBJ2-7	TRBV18	TGTGCCAGCTCACCACCCCCGTCCAGCGGGAGAGCATACGAGCAGTACTTC	CASSPPPSSGRAYEQYF
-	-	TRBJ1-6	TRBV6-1	TGTGCCAGCAGATCAGGGCCTAATAATTCACCCCTCCACTTT	CASRSGPNNSPLHF
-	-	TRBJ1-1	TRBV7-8	TGTGCCAGCAGCTTTTTTATTACGAGCACTGAAGCTTTCTTT	CASSFFITSTEAFF
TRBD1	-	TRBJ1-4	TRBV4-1	TGCGCCAGCAGCCGGAGGGGGCTGGATGAAAAACTGTTTTTT	CASSRRGLDEKLFF
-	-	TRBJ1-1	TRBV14	TGTGCCAGCAGCCAAGATAGGTGGGCAGCTGAAGCTTTCTTT	CASSQDRWAAEAFF
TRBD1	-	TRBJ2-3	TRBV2	TGTGCCAGCAGTGAAGCAGGGACAGGGTGGACAGATACGCAGTATTTT	CASSEAGTGWTDTQYF
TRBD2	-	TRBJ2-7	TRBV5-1	TGCGCCAGCAGCAGTATAGCGGGAGCGTTCAACGAGCAGTACTTC	CASSSIAGAFNEQYF
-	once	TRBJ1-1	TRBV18	TGTGCCAGCTCACAAGTGAACCGCCGGGCTGAAGCTTTCTTT	CASSQVNRRAEAFF
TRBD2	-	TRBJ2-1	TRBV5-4	TGTGCCAGCAGCTTGATCCTAGCGGGTTACAATGAGCAGTTCTTC	CASSLILAGYNEQFF
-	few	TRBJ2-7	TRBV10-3	TGTGCCACTTCAGGGGACAAGGTGTACGAGCAGTACTTC	CATSGDKVYEQYF
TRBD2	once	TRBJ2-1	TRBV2	TGTGCCAGCAGGGCTAGTCTAGCGGTAAACTACAATGAGCAGTTCTTC	CASRASLAVNYNEQFF
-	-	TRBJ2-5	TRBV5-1	TGCGCCAGCAGCCGCGGGATCGGCGGAGAGACCCAGTACTTC	CASSRGIGGETQYF